The subject of this entry is one T cell receptor beta chain. These data originate in a study of blood T cell repertoires in COVID-19. Study context: Specimens from acute and convalescent COVID-19 originated in the United States, Italy and Spain.

Authors' processing steps: For nucleated cells, counts were estimated from reference gene primer amplification. Produced via immunoSEQ multiplex PCR; TCRdb's table is partial and in-frame only. V, J and clone size reflect that table, while D and trimming were determined from the DNA. The table records roughly 190,000 clones, 88% of them present only once. Sequenced: peripheral blood. The origin of this receptor is a human donor in a cohort sampled during active COVID-19.

CDR3 DNA: TGTGCCAGCAGCCAAGCACTCTTTATCGGTTCACCCCTCCACTTT. Protein sequence: CASSQALFIGSPLHF. The chain has TRBV14 and TRBJ1-6, with no clear D. This CDR3 region has 15 residues. CDR1 and CDR2 from the germline V gene are SGHDN and FVKESK. The V end was cut by 1 base, the J end by 9 bases, with 13 bases between.